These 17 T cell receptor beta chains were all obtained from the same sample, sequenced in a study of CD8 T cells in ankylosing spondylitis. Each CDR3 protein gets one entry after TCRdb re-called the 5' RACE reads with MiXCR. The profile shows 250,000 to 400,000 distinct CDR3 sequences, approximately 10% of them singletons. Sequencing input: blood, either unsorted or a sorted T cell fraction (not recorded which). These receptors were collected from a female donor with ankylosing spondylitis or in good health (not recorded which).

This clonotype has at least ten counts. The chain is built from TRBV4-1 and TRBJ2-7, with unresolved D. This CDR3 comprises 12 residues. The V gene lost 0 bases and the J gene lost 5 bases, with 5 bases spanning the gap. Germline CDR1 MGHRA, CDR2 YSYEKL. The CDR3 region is CASSQDGDEQYF. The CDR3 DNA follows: TGCGCCAGCAGCCAAGATGGCGACGAGCAGTACTTC.

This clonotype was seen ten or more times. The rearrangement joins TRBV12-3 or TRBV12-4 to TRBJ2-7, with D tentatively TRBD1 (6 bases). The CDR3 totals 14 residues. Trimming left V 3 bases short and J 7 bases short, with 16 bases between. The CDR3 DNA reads TGTGCCAGCAGTTTTGACAGGACACTACGGGAGCAGTACTTC. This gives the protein CASSFDRTLREQYF.

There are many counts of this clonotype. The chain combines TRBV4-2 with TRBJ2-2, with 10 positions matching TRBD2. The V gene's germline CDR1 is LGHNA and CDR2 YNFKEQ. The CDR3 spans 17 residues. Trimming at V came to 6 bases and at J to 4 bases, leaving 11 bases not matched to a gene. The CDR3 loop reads CASSSSSSGSGTGELFF. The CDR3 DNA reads TGTGCCAGCAGTTCCAGCTCTAGCGGGAGTGGCACCGGGGAGCTGTTTTTT.

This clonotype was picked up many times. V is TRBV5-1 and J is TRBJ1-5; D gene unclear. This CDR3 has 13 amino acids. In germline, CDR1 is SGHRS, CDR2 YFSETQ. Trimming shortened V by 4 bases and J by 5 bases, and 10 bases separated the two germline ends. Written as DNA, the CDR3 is TGCGCCAGCAGCGAGGACGTTTATCAGCCCCAGCATTTT. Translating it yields CASSEDVYQPQHF.

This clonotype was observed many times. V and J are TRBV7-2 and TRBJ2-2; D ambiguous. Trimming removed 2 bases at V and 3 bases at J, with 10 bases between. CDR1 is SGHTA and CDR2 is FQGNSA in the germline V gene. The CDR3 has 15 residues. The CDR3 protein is CASSLLPQDTGELFF. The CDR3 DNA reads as TGTGCCAGCAGCTTACTTCCCCAGGACACCGGGGAGCTGTTTTTT.

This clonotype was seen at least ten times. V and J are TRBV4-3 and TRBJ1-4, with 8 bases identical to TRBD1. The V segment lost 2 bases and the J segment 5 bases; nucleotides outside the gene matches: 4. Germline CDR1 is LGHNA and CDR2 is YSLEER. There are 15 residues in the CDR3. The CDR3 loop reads CASSQSQGGNEKLFF. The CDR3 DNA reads TGCGCCAGCAGCCAATCACAGGGGGGGAATGAAAAACTGTTTTTT.

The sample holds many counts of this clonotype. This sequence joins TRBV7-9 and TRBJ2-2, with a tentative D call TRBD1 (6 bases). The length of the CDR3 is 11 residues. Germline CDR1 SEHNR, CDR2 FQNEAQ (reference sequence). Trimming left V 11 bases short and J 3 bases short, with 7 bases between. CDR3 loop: CAYRDTGELFF. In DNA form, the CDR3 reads TGTGCCTACAGGGACACCGGGGAGCTGTTTTTT.

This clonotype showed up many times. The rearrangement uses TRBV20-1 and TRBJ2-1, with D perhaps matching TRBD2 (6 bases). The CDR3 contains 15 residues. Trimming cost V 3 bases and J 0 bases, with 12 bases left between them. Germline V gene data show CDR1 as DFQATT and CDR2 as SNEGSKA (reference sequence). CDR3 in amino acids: CSASASGLSYNEQFF. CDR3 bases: TGCAGTGCTAGTGCGTCGGGACTCTCCTACAATGAGCAGTTCTTC.

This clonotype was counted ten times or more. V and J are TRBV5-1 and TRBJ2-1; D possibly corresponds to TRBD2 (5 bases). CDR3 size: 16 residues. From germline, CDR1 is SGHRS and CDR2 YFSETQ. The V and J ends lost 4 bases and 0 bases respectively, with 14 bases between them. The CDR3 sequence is CASSAGILSSYNEQFF. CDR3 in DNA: TGCGCCAGCAGCGCCGGGATCCTGAGCTCCTACAATGAGCAGTTCTTC.

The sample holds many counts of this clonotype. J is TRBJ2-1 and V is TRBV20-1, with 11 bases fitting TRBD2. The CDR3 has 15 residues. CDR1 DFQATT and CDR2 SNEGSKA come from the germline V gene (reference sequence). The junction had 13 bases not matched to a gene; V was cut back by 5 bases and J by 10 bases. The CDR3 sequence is CSAGQLAGVNNEQFF. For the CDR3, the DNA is TGCAGTGCTGGCCAACTAGCGGGGGTAAATAACGAGCAGTTCTTC.

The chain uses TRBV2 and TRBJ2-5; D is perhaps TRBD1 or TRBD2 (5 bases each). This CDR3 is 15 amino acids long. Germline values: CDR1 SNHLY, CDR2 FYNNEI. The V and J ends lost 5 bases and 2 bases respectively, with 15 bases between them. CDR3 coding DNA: TGTGCCAGCAGTTGGGACCTCAGAAGGCAAGAGACCCAGTACTTC. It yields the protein CASSWDLRRQETQYF.

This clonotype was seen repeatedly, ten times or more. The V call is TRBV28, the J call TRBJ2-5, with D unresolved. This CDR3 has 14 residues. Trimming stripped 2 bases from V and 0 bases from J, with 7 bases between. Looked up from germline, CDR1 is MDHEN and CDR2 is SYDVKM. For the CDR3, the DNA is TGTGCCAGCAGTTTAGCGACGGACCAAGAGACCCAGTACTTC. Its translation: CASSLATDQETQYF. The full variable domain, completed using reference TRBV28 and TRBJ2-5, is DVKVTQSSRYLVKRTGEKVFLECVQDMDHENMFWYRQDPGLGLRLIYFSYDVKMKEKGDIPEGYSVSREKKERFSLILESASTNQTSMYLCASSLATDQETQYFGPGTRLLVL.

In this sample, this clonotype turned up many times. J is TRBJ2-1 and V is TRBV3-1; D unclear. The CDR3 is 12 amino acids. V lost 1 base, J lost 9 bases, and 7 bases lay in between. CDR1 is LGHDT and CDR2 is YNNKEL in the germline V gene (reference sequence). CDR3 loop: CASSQGLVEQFF. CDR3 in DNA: TGTGCCAGCAGCCAAGGGCTAGTTGAGCAGTTCTTC.

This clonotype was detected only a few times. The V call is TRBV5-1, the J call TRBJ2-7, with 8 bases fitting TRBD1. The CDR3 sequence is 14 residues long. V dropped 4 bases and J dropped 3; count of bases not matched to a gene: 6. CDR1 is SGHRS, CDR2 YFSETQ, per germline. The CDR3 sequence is CASSQSTGVYEQYF. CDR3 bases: TGCGCCAGCAGCCAATCGACAGGGGTCTACGAGCAGTACTTC.

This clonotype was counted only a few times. The CDR3 DNA is TGCAGTGCCTCCAACCTCCTTAGGACAGGTTTAGAGCAGTACTTC. It yields the protein CSASNLLRTGLEQYF. This sequence joins TRBV20-1 and TRBJ2-7; 7 bases match TRBD1. Germline V gives CDR1 DFQATT, CDR2 SNEGSKA (reference sequence). Unmatched junction bases numbered 18, after V lost 6 bases and J lost 7 bases. The CDR3 has 15 amino acids.

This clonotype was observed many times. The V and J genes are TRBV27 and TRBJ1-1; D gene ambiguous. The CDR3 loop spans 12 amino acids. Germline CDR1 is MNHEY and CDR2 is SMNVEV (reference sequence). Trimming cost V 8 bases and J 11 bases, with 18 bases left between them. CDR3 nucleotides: TGTGCCAGCCCCCCAGTCCCCGGTGCGGCTTTCTTT. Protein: CASPPVPGAAFF.

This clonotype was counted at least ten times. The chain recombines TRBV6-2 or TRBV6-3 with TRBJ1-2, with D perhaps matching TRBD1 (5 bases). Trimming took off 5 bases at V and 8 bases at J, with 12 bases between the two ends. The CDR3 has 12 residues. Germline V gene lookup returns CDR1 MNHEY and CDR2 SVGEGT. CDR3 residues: CASSPGREGYTF. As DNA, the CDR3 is TGTGCCAGCAGTCCAGGGAGGGAAGGCTACACCTTC.